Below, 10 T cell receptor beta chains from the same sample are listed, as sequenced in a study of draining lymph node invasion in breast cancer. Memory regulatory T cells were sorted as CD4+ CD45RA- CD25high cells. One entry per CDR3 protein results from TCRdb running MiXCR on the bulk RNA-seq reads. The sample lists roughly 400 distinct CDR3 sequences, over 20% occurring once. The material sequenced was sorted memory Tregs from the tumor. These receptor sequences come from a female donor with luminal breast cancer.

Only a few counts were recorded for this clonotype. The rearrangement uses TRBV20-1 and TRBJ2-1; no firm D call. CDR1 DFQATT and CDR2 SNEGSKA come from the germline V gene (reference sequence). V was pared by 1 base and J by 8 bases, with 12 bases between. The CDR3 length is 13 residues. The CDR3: CSARAGKGDEQFF. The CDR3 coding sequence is TGCAGTGCTAGAGCGGGTAAGGGCGATGAGCAGTTCTTC.

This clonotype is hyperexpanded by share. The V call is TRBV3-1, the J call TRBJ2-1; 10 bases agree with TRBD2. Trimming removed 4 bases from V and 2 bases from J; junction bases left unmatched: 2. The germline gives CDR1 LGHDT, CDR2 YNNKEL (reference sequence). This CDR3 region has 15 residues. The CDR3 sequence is CASSPGLAAYNEQFF. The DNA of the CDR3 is TGTGCCAGCAGCCCTGGACTAGCGGCCTACAATGAGCAGTTCTTC.

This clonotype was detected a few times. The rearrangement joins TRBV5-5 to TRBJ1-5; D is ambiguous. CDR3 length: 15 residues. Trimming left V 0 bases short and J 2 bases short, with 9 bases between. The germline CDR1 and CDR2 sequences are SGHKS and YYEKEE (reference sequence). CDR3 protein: CASSLVGSGNQPQHF. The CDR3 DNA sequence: TGTGCCAGCAGCTTGGTGGGGAGTGGCAATCAGCCCCAGCATTTT. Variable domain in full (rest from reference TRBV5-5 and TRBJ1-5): DAGVTQSPTHLIKTRGQQVTLRCSPISGHKSVSWYQQVLGQGPQFIFQYYEKEERGRGNFPDRFSARQFPNYSSELNVNALLLGDSALYLCASSLVGSGNQPQHFGDGTRLSIL.

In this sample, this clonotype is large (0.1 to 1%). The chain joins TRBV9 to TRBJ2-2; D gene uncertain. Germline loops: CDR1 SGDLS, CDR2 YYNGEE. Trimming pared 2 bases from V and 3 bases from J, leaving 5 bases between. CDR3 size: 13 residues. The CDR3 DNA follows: TGTGCCAGCAGCGTTAGTGACACCGGGGAGCTGTTTTTT. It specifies CASSVSDTGELFF.

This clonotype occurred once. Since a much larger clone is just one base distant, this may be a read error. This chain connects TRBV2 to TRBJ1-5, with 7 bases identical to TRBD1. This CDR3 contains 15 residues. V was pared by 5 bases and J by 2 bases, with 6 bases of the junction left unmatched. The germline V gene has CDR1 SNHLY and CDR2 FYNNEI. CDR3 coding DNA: TGTGCCAGCAGTCTGCAGGGGGGTGGCAATCAGCCCCAGCATTTT. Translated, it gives CASSLQGGGNQPQHF.

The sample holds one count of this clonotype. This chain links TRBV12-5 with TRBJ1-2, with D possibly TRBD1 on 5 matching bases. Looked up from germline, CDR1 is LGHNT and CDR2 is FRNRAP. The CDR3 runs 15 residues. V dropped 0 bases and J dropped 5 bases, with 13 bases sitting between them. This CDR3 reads CASGLVLLGEYGYTF. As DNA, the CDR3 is TGTGCTAGTGGTTTGGTCCTACTAGGGGAGTATGGCTACACCTTC.

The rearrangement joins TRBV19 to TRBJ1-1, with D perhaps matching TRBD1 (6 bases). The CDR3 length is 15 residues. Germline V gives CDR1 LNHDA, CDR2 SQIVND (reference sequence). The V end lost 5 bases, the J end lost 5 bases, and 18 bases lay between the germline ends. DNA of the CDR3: TGTGCCAGTAGTCTCTCGGGGGCGGGGGGGACTGAAGCTTTCTTT. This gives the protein CASSLSGAGGTEAFF.

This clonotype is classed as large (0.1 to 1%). The CDR3 is CASSPGQVPNIQYF. The CDR3 DNA sequence: TGCGCCAGCAGTCCCGGACAGGTCCCAAACATTCAGTACTTC. The chain couples TRBV5-1 to TRBJ2-4; TRBD1 matches 7 bases. The CDR3 loop spans 14 amino acids. With V trimmed by 5 bases and J by 6 bases, 8 bases remained unmatched. Germline lookup yields CDR1 SGHRS and CDR2 YFSETQ.

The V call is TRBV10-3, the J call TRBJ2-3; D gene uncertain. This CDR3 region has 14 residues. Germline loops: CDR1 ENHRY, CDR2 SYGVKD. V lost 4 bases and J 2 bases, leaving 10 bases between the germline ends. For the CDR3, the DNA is TGTGCCATCAGTGGCAGGTATAACACAGATACGCAGTATTTT. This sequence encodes CAISGRYNTDTQYF.

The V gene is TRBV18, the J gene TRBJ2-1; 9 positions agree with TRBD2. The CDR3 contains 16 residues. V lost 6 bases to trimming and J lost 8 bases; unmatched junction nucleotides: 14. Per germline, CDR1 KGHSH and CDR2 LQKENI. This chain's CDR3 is CASSPSGGGARDEQFF. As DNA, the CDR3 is TGTGCCAGCTCCCCCTCCGGCGGGGGGGCGCGGGATGAGCAGTTCTTC.